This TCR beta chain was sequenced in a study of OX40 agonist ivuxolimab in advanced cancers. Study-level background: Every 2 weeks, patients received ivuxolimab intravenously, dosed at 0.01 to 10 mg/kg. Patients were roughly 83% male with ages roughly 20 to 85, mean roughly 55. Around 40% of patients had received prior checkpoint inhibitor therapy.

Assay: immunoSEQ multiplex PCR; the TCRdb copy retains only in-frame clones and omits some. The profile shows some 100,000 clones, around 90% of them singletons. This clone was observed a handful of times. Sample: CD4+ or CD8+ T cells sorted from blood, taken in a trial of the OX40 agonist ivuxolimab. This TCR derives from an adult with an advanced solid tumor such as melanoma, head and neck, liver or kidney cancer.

The CDR3 sequence is CASSPLKSEAFF. The CDR3 nucleotides are TGTGCCAGCAGTCCTTTAAAAAGTGAAGCTTTCTTT. The chain couples TRBV28 to TRBJ1-1; D unresolved. This CDR3 comprises 12 residues. Per the germline V gene, CDR1 is MDHEN and CDR2 is SYDVKM. The V gene lost 5 bases and the J gene lost 7 bases, with 11 bases spanning the gap.